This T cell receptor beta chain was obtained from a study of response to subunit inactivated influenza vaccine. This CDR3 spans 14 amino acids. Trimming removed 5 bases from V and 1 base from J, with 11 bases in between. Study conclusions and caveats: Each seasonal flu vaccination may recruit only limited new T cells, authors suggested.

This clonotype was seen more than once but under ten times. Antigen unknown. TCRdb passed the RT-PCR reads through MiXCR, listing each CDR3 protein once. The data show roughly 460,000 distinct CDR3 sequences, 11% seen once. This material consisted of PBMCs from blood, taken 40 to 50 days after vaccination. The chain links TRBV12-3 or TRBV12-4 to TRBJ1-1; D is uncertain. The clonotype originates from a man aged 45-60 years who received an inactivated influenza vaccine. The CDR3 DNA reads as TGTGCCAGCAGTCCCGGCGGCCGGAACACTGAAGCTTTCTTT. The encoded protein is CASSPGGRNTEAFF.